Listed here are 8 T cell receptor beta chains from one sample, sequenced in a study of early stage breast cancer tumors. Sequencing was performed with immunoSEQ multiplex PCR; in TCRdb, only in-frame clones are kept and a portion is missing. The sample consists of tens of thousands of clones, under 60% of them appearing once. Sample: breast tumor tissue. These receptors were taken from a person between 50 and 60 years old with breast cancer.

This chain joins TRBV4-3 and TRBJ1-5, with no clear D. This CDR3 is built from 13 residues. Germline lookup yields CDR1 LGHNA and CDR2 YSLEER. V was trimmed by 0 bases and J by 7 bases, leaving 7 bases between them. The CDR3 DNA sequence: TGCGCCAGCAGCCAAGATCTTGACCAGCCCCAGCATTTT. Translating it yields CASSQDLDQPQHF.

This clone was recorded a few times. The CDR3, as DNA: TGCGCTAGTCAGCAGAGCTCTGGGGCCAACGTCCTGACTTTC. This encodes CASQQSSGANVLTF. The J gene is TRBJ2-6, the V gene TRBV29-1; D not resolved. Germline V gene data show CDR1 as SQVTM and CDR2 as ANQGSEA. CDR3 length: 14 residues. The variable domain in full, completed from reference TRBV29-1 and TRBJ2-6, reads SAVISQKPSRDICQRGTSLTIQCQVDSQVTMMFWYRQQPGQSLTLIATANQGSEATYESGFVIDKFPISRPNLTFSTLTVSNMSPEDSSIYLCASQQSSGANVLTFGAGSRLTVL.

This chain uses TRBV7-8 with TRBJ2-3; D is ambiguous. The germline V gene encodes CDR1 SGHVS and CDR2 FQNEAQ. The V end was cut by 4 bases, the J end by 5 bases, with 19 bases between. This CDR3 spans 16 amino acids. In DNA form, the CDR3 reads TGTGCCAGCAGCTCGCGAATCTCTAGTGCCGAAGATACGCAGTATTTT. Its protein is CASSSRISSAEDTQYF.

V gene TRBV6-6 combines with J gene TRBJ2-1; D unclear. Trimming left V 2 bases short and J 9 bases short, with 17 bases between. Per the germline V gene, CDR1 is MNHNY and CDR2 is SVGAGI (reference sequence). CDR3 length equals 15 residues. CDR3 loop: CASSYEWARSSEQFF. Written as DNA, the CDR3 is TGTGCCAGCAGTTACGAGTGGGCGAGGAGTAGTGAGCAGTTCTTC.

The CDR3 coding sequence is TGCACCAGCAGCCAAGATTCCGTAGTAGCGTCCTACGAGCAGTACTTC. Its protein is CTSSQDSVVASYEQYF. The chain links TRBV1 to TRBJ2-7; TRBD2 is the table's D call and was not checked against the DNA. TRBV1 is marked as a pseudogene. CDR3 length: 16 amino acids.

This clone was detected many times. The CDR3 DNA follows: TGTGCCAGCAGCCTCCCAACAGGGGGGCTCTACAATGAGCAGTTCTTC. Protein: CASSLPTGGLYNEQFF. The chain joins TRBV5-5 to TRBJ2-1; 8 positions agree with TRBD1. CDR1 and CDR2 from the germline V gene are SGHKS and YYEKEE (reference sequence). CDR3 length: 16 residues. V trimming: 4 bases; J trimming: 3 bases; junction bases outside the gene matches: 9.

The table lists this clone with a count of one. An end of the junction differs from the germline gene, which may be a read error. The chain has TRBV29-1 and TRBJ2-3; D assignment may be TRBD1 or TRBD2 (5 bases each). The CDR3 extends over 13 amino acids. In germline, CDR1 is SQVTM, CDR2 ANQGSEA. CDR3 in amino acids: CSVKDRTRDTQYF. CDR3 nucleotide sequence: TGCAGCGTTAAAGACAGAACTAGAGATACGCAGTATTTT.

The rearrangement uses TRBV13 and TRBJ1-1; possibly TRBD1 for D (6 bases). CDR3 length equals 15 residues. CDR1 and CDR2 (germline): PRHDT, FYEKMQ (reference sequence). Trimming stripped 5 bases from V and 1 base from J, with 14 bases between. The CDR3: CASSQAGASNTEAFF. CDR3 sequence (DNA): TGTGCCAGCAGCCAAGCGGGGGCCTCGAACACTGAAGCTTTCTTT. Based on the CDR3 plus reference TRBV13 and TRBJ1-1, the full variable domain is AAGVIQSPRHLIKEKRETATLKCYPIPRHDTVYWYQQGPGQDPQFLISFYEKMQSDKGSIPDRFSAQQFSDYHSELNMSSLELGDSALYFCASSQAGASNTEAFFGQGTRLTVV.